This T cell receptor (beta chain) is drawn from a study of blood T cell repertoires in COVID-19. The ends were cut back, 0 bases at V and 8 bases at J, with 11 bases in the middle. CDR3 size: 14 residues. Germline CDR1 PRHDT, CDR2 FYEKMQ (reference sequence). Method: immunoSEQ multiplex PCR; TCRdb's copy keeps in-frame clones and lacks some. The sample holds roughly 85,000 clones, 80% to 90% seen once. The rearrangement joins TRBV13 to TRBJ2-1; perhaps TRBD1 as D (6 bases). Sequenced material: peripheral blood. This TCR was sampled from a man aged 45-60 years with active or convalescent COVID-19. The CDR3 loop is CASSLGGRGDEQFF. CDR3 nucleotides: TGTGCCAGCAGCTTAGGTGGCAGGGGCGATGAGCAGTTCTTC.